The following is a T cell receptor (beta chain) sequence with its context. Then a second PCR, running roughly 7 to 11 cycles, was carried out with a sample-barcoded 5' primer and a J-beta primer mix. TCRdb recomputed calls from the 5' RACE reads with MiXCR, one row per CDR3 protein. The sample contains 720,000 or so distinct CDR3 sequences, roughly two fifths of which appear only once. CDR1 is SGHRS, CDR2 YFSETQ, per germline. The CDR3 spans 14 residues. The record originates from a study of blood T cells in healthy people across ages. Specimen: blood. The TCR sequence derives from a man aged 80 or over in good health. The chain has TRBV5-1 and TRBJ2-1; the match to TRBD1 covers 7 bases. The better agreement between TRBJ2-7 and the DNA end casts doubt on the J call. The CDR3 DNA sequence: TGCGCCAGCAGCTCAGCGACAGGGAACAATGAGCAGTACTTC. Protein product: CASSSATGNNEQYF.